The clone carrying this T cell receptor beta chain turned up a few times. Sequenced by immunoSEQ multiplex PCR; TCRdb stores in-frame clones only, minus some. The repertoire has approximately 940,000 clones, over 60% of them found once; the top ten carry nearly 1.5%. V lost 5 bases to trimming and J lost 2 bases, with 6 bases between them. The CDR3 length is 12 residues. CDR1 is SNHLY and CDR2 is FYNNEI in the germline V gene. The data were taken from a study of shared clonotypes between healthy human individuals. Across the whole study: Researchers drew samples from a couple of women and a few men aged 18 to 49. Per donor, three plates held CD4 naive cells, three held CD4 memory, two held CD8 naive and one held CD8 memory.

Healthy and HIV-negative, the adult donors had no recent acute infections or vaccinations. The sequenced material came from memory CD4+ T cells sorted from blood. Subset: CD45RA-negative fraction. The J gene is TRBJ1-2, the V gene TRBV2, with D tentatively TRBD1 (6 bases). The receptor's source is a man between 18 and 35 years old in good health. CDR3 amino acids: CASSTGNYGYTF. CDR3 DNA: TGTGCCAGCAGTACAGGGAACTATGGCTACACCTTC.